The 22 T cell receptor beta chains below all came from one sample that was sequenced in a study of T-cell memory formation after mild COVID-19. TCRdb independently ran MiXCR on the 5' RACE reads; one entry per CDR3 protein. The sample comprises more than 25,000 distinct CDR3 sequences, 16% of which are singletons, and around 1.5% rests with the top ten. Sequences were obtained from PBMCs or a T cell subset sorted from them (not recorded which). The receptor source for this set is an adult who had mild COVID-19 (a few samples of this study predate the infection). Cell type and time point are not known.

This clonotype was observed a few times. The chain links TRBV5-1 to TRBJ1-1; possible D gene TRBD1, 6 bases. The V gene lost 1 base and the J gene lost 5 bases, with 12 bases spanning the gap. The CDR3 is 14 amino acids. Looked up from germline, CDR1 is SGHRS and CDR2 is YFSETQ. CDR3 amino acids: CASSLRAGETEAFF. Written as DNA, the CDR3 is TGCGCCAGCAGCTTGAGGGCAGGGGAAACTGAAGCTTTCTTT.

This clonotype was seen many times. This chain links TRBV18 with TRBJ2-3; D is uncertain. The germline V gene encodes CDR1 KGHSH and CDR2 LQKENI. This CDR3 has 12 residues. V lost 5 bases to trimming and J lost 1 base, with 4 bases between them. The CDR3 region has the DNA TGTGCCAGCTCAATGGGCACAGATACGCAGTATTTT. It yields the protein CASSMGTDTQYF.

This clonotype was picked up one time. J is TRBJ1-5 and V is TRBV7-9, with a possible D match to TRBD1 (5 bases). V dropped 1 base and J dropped 3 bases, with 7 bases sitting between them. This CDR3 is 14 amino acids long. Germline V gives CDR1 SEHNR, CDR2 FQNEAQ (reference sequence). CDR3 region: CASSLEGYNQPQHF. Here the CDR3 DNA reads TGTGCCAGCAGCTTAGAGGGGTACAATCAGCCCCAGCATTTT.

The sample holds many counts of this clonotype. The chain links TRBV6-6 to TRBJ2-1, with 11 bases fitting TRBD1. J lost 6 bases, V lost 6 bases, and 4 bases had no gene match. The germline V gene encodes CDR1 MNHNY and CDR2 SVGAGI (reference sequence). The CDR3 sequence is 14 residues long. CDR3 sequence reads: CASRTGTGGNEQFF. CDR3 coding DNA: TGTGCCAGCAGGACCGGGACAGGGGGCAATGAGCAGTTCTTC.

This clonotype showed up many times. The V call is TRBV20-1, the J call TRBJ2-3, with TRBD2 matching 9 bases. The CDR3 runs 15 residues. Germline-derived CDR1 and CDR2 are DFQATT and SNEGSKA (reference sequence). J gave up 5 bases and V 2 bases, and 8 bases lay outside the gene matches. The DNA for the CDR3 is TGCAGTGCTAGATCTATAGCGGGAGTGGGAGATACGCAGTATTTT. Its translation: CSARSIAGVGDTQYF.

This clonotype has a count of ten or more. The rearrangement uses TRBV5-1 and TRBJ2-6, with D hard to call. V lost 4 bases and J 0 bases, leaving 8 bases between the germline ends. Germline V gene sequence: CDR1 SGHRS, CDR2 YFSETQ. The CDR3 has 15 residues. The CDR3 DNA reads TGCGCCAGCAGCCGGGTCTTCTCTGGGGCCAACGTCCTGACTTTC. Its translation: CASSRVFSGANVLTF.

The J gene is TRBJ2-7, the V gene TRBV3-1; 11 nucleotides align to TRBD1. From germline, CDR1 is LGHDT and CDR2 YNNKEL (reference sequence). The CDR3 contains 15 residues. The V and J ends lost 4 bases and 4 bases, in that order; junction bases with no gene match: 6. The CDR3: CASSPGTGGIYEQYF. CDR3 bases: TGTGCCAGCAGCCCCGGGACAGGGGGAATATACGAGCAGTACTTC.

This clonotype was picked up many times. V is TRBV18 and J is TRBJ2-1, with 14 bases fitting TRBD2. There are 15 residues in the CDR3. Unmatched junction bases numbered 7, after V lost 6 bases and J lost 9 bases. In germline, CDR1 is KGHSH, CDR2 LQKENI. CDR3: CASSLGTSGSSEQFF. CDR3 nucleotide sequence: TGTGCCAGCTCCCTCGGGACTAGCGGGAGTTCTGAGCAGTTCTTC.

V usage is TRBV7-9 and J usage is TRBJ1-5; 7 bases line up with TRBD1. Trimming at V came to 0 bases and at J to 5 bases, leaving 10 bases not matched to a gene. CDR1 is SEHNR and CDR2 is FQNEAQ in the germline V gene (reference sequence). The CDR3 runs to 17 residues. CDR3 in amino acids: CASSLAGTERGYQPQHF. The CDR3 DNA follows: TGTGCCAGCAGCTTAGCTGGGACAGAAAGGGGTTATCAGCCCCAGCATTTT.

This clonotype has ten or more counts. The V and J genes are TRBV7-2 and TRBJ1-5, with D perhaps matching TRBD1 (6 bases). Trimming removed 5 bases at V and 2 bases at J, with 13 bases between. Germline V gene data show CDR1 as SGHTA and CDR2 as FQGNSA. The CDR3 covers 15 residues. DNA for the CDR3: TGTGCCAGCAGCCGGGACAATTTCGGCAATCAGCCCCAGCATTTT. As protein: CASSRDNFGNQPQHF.

This clonotype was counted ten times or more. V and J are TRBV20-1 and TRBJ1-5; weak D call: TRBD1 (6 bases). The CDR3 is 16 residues long. V was cut by 3 bases and J by 4 bases, with 19 bases left in between. CDR1 and CDR2 from the germline V gene are DFQATT and SNEGSKA (reference sequence). For the CDR3, the DNA is TGCAGTGCTAGGCCCTTTCAGGGGCAAAGAAATCAGCCCCAGCATTTT. This sequence encodes CSARPFQGQRNQPQHF.

This clonotype is categorized as medium-sized. The chain carries TRBV9 and TRBJ2-5, with a tentative D call TRBD2 (6 bases). This CDR3 region has 13 residues. V was clipped by 4 bases and J by 1 base, with 8 bases between them. CDR1 and CDR2 (germline): SGDLS, YYNGEE. The CDR3 DNA reads TGTGCCAGCAGCCGGGACTCCCAAGAGACCCAGTACTTC. This encodes CASSRDSQETQYF.

This clonotype appeared many times. The rearrangement uses TRBV7-2 and TRBJ2-1; 11 bases line up with TRBD2. Germline CDR1 reads SGHTA; CDR2 reads FQGNSA. The trim removed 4 bases at V and 3 bases at J, leaving 2 bases unmatched. CDR3 length: 15 amino acids. As DNA, the CDR3 is TGTGCCAGCAGCTATACTAGCGGGAGCTACAATGAGCAGTTCTTC. This translates into CASSYTSGSYNEQFF.

The J gene is TRBJ2-3, the V gene TRBV19; D is possibly TRBD2 (6 bases). CDR1 and CDR2 (germline): LNHDA, SQIVND (reference sequence). V was shortened by 5 bases and J by 0 bases, with 15 bases between the two germline ends. The CDR3 sequence is 16 residues long. CDR3: CASSLRTIPSTDTQYF. CDR3 in DNA: TGTGCCAGTAGTCTCCGGACTATTCCTAGCACAGATACGCAGTATTTT.

This clonotype was recorded at least ten times. V gene TRBV4-3 combines with J gene TRBJ2-7, with no clear D. The CDR3 spans 12 residues. Germline lookup yields CDR1 LGHNA and CDR2 YSLEER. Trimming removed 8 bases at V and 3 bases at J, with 11 bases between. As DNA, the CDR3 is TGCGCCAGCGGACCATTTGGCTACGAGCAGTACTTC. Encoded protein: CASGPFGYEQYF.

This clonotype was recorded at least ten times. The gene calls are TRBV15 and TRBJ1-1; 8 bases agree with TRBD1. The ends lost 3 bases at V and 6 bases at J; junction bases unmatched: 6. Germline V CDR1 and CDR2: LNHNV, YYDKDF (reference sequence). This CDR3 spans 14 amino acids. The CDR3 DNA reads TGTGCCACCAGCAGCGACAGGGGTCGAGCTGAAGCTTTCTTT. Encoded protein: CATSSDRGRAEAFF.

This clonotype was observed many times. The J gene is TRBJ2-5, the V gene TRBV3-1; D is perhaps TRBD2 (6 bases). There are 13 residues in the CDR3. Per the germline V gene, CDR1 is LGHDT and CDR2 is YNNKEL (reference sequence). V was trimmed by 6 bases and J by 4 bases, leaving 12 bases between them. CDR3 region: CASRPDGGETQYF. DNA for the CDR3: TGTGCCAGCAGACCCGACGGGGGAGAGACCCAGTACTTC.

This clonotype was found many times. V is TRBV12-3 or TRBV12-4 and J is TRBJ1-1, with TRBD1 identical over 7 bases. This CDR3 has 13 amino acids. Losses at the gene ends were 5 bases for V and 3 bases for J; bases not matched to a gene: 3. This chain's CDR3 is CASSEQGYTEAFF. The DNA of the CDR3 is TGTGCCAGCAGTGAACAGGGGTACACTGAAGCTTTCTTT.

This clonotype was observed many times. This chain links TRBV6-6 with TRBJ2-5, with 10 bases identical to TRBD2. V dropped 4 bases and J dropped 4; count of bases not matched to a gene: 6. Germline V gene sequence: CDR1 MNHNY, CDR2 SVGAGI (reference sequence). CDR3 length: 15 residues. CDR3 residues: CASSLTSGATETQYF. As DNA, the CDR3 is TGTGCCAGCAGTTTAACTAGCGGGGCGACAGAGACCCAGTACTTC.

This clonotype turned up a few times. V gene TRBV7-8 combines with J gene TRBJ1-2, with 10 bases fitting TRBD1. This CDR3 is 12 amino acids long. Germline CDR1 reads SGHVS; CDR2 reads FQNEAQ. V dropped 5 bases and J dropped 8; count of bases not matched to a gene: 2. This CDR3 is CASSRDRGGYTF. The CDR3 DNA reads TGTGCCAGCAGCAGGGACAGGGGAGGCTACACCTTC. Using reference TRBV7-8 and TRBJ1-2 for the parts outside the CDR3, the full variable domain is GAGVSQSPRYKVAKRGQDVALRCDPISGHVSLFWYQQALGQGPEFLTYFQNEAQLDKSGLPSDRFFAERPEGSVSTLKIQRTQQEDSAVYLCASSRDRGGYTFGSGTRLTVV.

The chain's CDR3 is CASSLGQGAMRTEAFF. CDR3 DNA: TGTGCCAGCAGCTTGGGACAGGGGGCTATGAGGACTGAAGCTTTCTTT. The chain has TRBV5-5 and TRBJ1-1; 10 nucleotides line up with TRBD1. V lost 0 bases and J lost 5; bases outside the gene matches: 7. The CDR3 consists of 16 residues. In germline, CDR1 is SGHKS, CDR2 YYEKEE (reference sequence). Full variable domain (remainder filled in from reference TRBV5-5 and TRBJ1-1): DAGVTQSPTHLIKTRGQQVTLRCSPISGHKSVSWYQQVLGQGPQFIFQYYEKEERGRGNFPDRFSARQFPNYSSELNVNALLLGDSALYLCASSLGQGAMRTEAFFGQGTRLTVV.

This clonotype appeared many times. J is TRBJ2-1 and V is TRBV23-1; 8 nucleotides agree with TRBD1. TRBV23-1 is designated an ORF whose function remains uncertain. This CDR3 has 14 amino acids. V was clipped by 2 bases and J by 7 bases; unmatched bases: 4. CDR3 DNA: TGCGCCAGCAGTCAACAGGGGGCGAGGAATGAGCAGTTCTTC. Its translation is CASSQQGARNEQFF.